These 20 T cell receptor beta chains were all obtained from the same sample, sequenced in a study of T cells in pancreatic ductal adenocarcinoma. No neoadjuvant therapy was given to the selected pancreatic ductal adenocarcinoma patients before their surgery. Profiling relied on immunoSEQ multiplex PCR, and the TCRdb table lists in-frame clones only, not all of them. The sample lists around 94,000 clones; roughly 96% were seen once. The specimen sequenced was PBMCs. All receptors come from a human donor with pancreatic ductal adenocarcinoma.

The genes are TRBV7-2 and TRBJ2-1; 7 nucleotides match TRBD1. In germline, CDR1 is SGHTA, CDR2 FQGNSA. The CDR3 totals 16 residues. The V and J ends lost 2 bases and 5 bases, in that order; junction bases with no gene match: 9. The DNA of the CDR3 is TGTGCCAGCAGCTTACTGGGACAGTCGTACAACAATGAGCAGTTCTTC. It specifies CASSLLGQSYNNEQFF.

CDR3 loop: CASTRLDSNTGELFF. In DNA form, the CDR3 reads TGCGCCAGCACCCGACTGGATTCAAACACCGGGGAGCTGTTTTTT. The rearrangement uses TRBV5-1 and TRBJ2-2, with D uncertain. Germline CDR1 SGHRS, CDR2 YFSETQ. V lost 6 bases and J 2 bases, leaving 14 bases between the germline ends. CDR3 length equals 15 residues.

Here the CDR3 DNA reads TGTGCCAGCAGACCCGGAGGCCGCACAGATACGCAGTATTTT. Translated: CASRPGGRTDTQYF. J is TRBJ2-3 and V is TRBV11-2; D is perhaps TRBD2 (5 bases). The germline V gene has CDR1 SGHAT and CDR2 FQNNGV. Trimming left V 6 bases short and J 1 base short, with 11 bases between. There are 14 residues in the CDR3.

The chain is built from TRBV30 and TRBJ2-7, with D possibly matching TRBD2 (5 bases). The CDR3 covers 12 residues. The germline CDR1 and CDR2 sequences are GTSNPN and SVGIG (reference sequence). V was trimmed by 7 bases and J by 3 bases, leaving 13 bases between them. CDR3 coding DNA: TGTGCCTTCACGAGGACTTACTACGAGCAGTACTTC. Residues: CAFTRTYYEQYF.

The V gene is TRBV4-1, the J gene TRBJ2-7; D may be TRBD2 (5 bases). This CDR3 region has 17 residues. Looked up from germline, CDR1 is MGHRA and CDR2 is YSYEKL. Trimming took off 0 bases at V and 2 bases at J, with 17 bases between the two ends. The CDR3 loop reads CASSQDVDSASPYEQYF. The CDR3 nucleotides read TGCGCCAGCAGCCAAGATGTCGATAGCGCTAGCCCCTACGAGCAGTACTTC.

The V gene is TRBV27, the J gene TRBJ2-1, with D maybe TRBD2 (6 bases). Germline CDR1 reads MNHEY; CDR2 reads SMNVEV (reference sequence). The CDR3 is made up of 13 amino acids. Trimming left V 0 bases short and J 15 bases short, with 15 bases between. CDR3 region: CASSLSVERVGFF. The CDR3 DNA reads as TGTGCCAGCAGTTTATCGGTGGAGCGGGTGGGGTTCTTC.

The chain couples TRBV4-2 to TRBJ2-5, with 16 bases identical to TRBD2. This CDR3 spans 18 amino acids. V lost 1 base, J lost 4 bases, and 6 bases stayed unmatched. Germline values: CDR1 LGHNA, CDR2 YNFKEQ. The CDR3 region has the DNA TGTGCCAGCAGCCAAGCGGGGACTAGCGGGAGGGTTGGAGAGACCCAGTACTTC. Translation: CASSQAGTSGRVGETQYF.

The rearrangement joins TRBV6-5 to TRBJ1-1, with D hard to call. Looked up from germline, CDR1 is MNHEY and CDR2 is SVGAGI. With 8 bases removed from V and 1 base from J, the gap between germline ends came to 8 bases. The CDR3 has 12 residues. The DNA for the CDR3 is TGTGCCAGCGAGGGTGGGAACACTGAAGCTTTCTTT. It translates to CASEGGNTEAFF.

V and J are TRBV7-2 and TRBJ1-1; D is undetermined. The CDR3 has 14 amino acids. V lost 4 bases, J lost 1 base, and 10 bases lay in between. Germline lookup yields CDR1 SGHTA and CDR2 FQGNSA. The CDR3 DNA reads TGTGCCAGCAGCTGGAAGTCGGGGAACACTGAAGCTTTCTTT. It encodes CASSWKSGNTEAFF.

In its sample, this clone was seen once. The V and J genes are TRBV4-3 and TRBJ2-1; 8 nucleotides match TRBD2. The CDR3 length is 14 residues. CDR1 is LGHNA, CDR2 YSLEER, per germline. V trimming: 0 bases; J trimming: 13 bases; junction bases outside the gene matches: 8. The CDR3 loop is CASSQDQLADTQFF. The CDR3 coding sequence is TGCGCCAGCAGCCAAGATCAACTAGCGGACACTCAGTTCTTC.

Only one count was recorded for this clone. The V and J genes are TRBV5-4 and TRBJ2-7, with D possibly being TRBD2 (7 bases). The germline gives CDR1 SGHNT, CDR2 YYREEE (reference sequence). The CDR3 extends over 15 amino acids. V was cut by 4 bases and J by 5 bases, with 19 bases left in between. CDR3 coding DNA: TGTGCCAGCAGCCAAAACAGGGTAGCGGGTGACGAGCAGTACTTC. Amino acid sequence: CASSQNRVAGDEQYF. Variable domain in full (rest from reference TRBV5-4 and TRBJ2-7): ETGVTQSPTHLIKTRGQQVTLRCSSQSGHNTVSWYQQALGQGPQFIFQYYREEENGRGNFPPRFSGLQFPNYSSELNVNALELDDSALYLCASSQNRVAGDEQYFGPGTRLTVT.

This chain links TRBV5-1 with TRBJ2-7; 7 bases align to TRBD2. The CDR3 totals 16 residues. Germline values: CDR1 SGHRS, CDR2 YFSETQ. J gave up 0 bases and V 4 bases, and 10 bases lay outside the gene matches. The CDR3 bases are TGCGCCAGCAGCCACTTTCGGGAGGCTAGCTCCTACGAGCAGTACTTC. Translation: CASSHFREASSYEQYF.

The rearrangement links TRBV4-3 to TRBJ2-3; D not certain. This CDR3 is built from 16 residues. The germline CDR1 and CDR2 sequences are LGHNA and YSLEER. V lost 0 bases to trimming and J lost 1 base, with 11 bases between them. The CDR3 DNA follows: TGCGCCAGCAGCCAAGATCCGCGATTAGGCACAGATACGCAGTATTTT. Protein: CASSQDPRLGTDTQYF.

The V call is TRBV19, the J call TRBJ2-7; maybe TRBD2 (5 bases). From germline, CDR1 is LNHDA and CDR2 SQIVND (reference sequence). Trimming shortened V by 1 base and J by 6 bases, and 13 bases separated the two germline ends. This CDR3 is 14 amino acids long. CDR3 protein: CASSIAEGLGEQYF. The CDR3 DNA is TGTGCCAGTAGTATAGCCGAGGGATTGGGCGAGCAGTACTTC.

The chain combines TRBV5-1 with TRBJ2-5; 7 bases are a match to TRBD1. Losses at the gene ends were 0 bases for V and 2 bases for J; bases not matched to a gene: 4. This CDR3 has 15 residues. CDR1 is SGHRS, CDR2 YFSETQ, per germline. CDR3 sequence: CASSLGDRTQETQYF. In nucleotides, the CDR3 is TGCGCCAGCAGCTTGGGGGACAGAACTCAAGAGACCCAGTACTTC.

The chain is built from TRBV6-5 and TRBJ1-1; tentatively, D is TRBD1 (5 bases). V was shortened by 6 bases and J by 5 bases, with 13 bases between the two germline ends. Germline values: CDR1 MNHEY, CDR2 SVGAGI. The CDR3 consists of 13 residues. The CDR3 DNA follows: TGTGCCAGCAGCTTACGACAGATTACTGAAGCTTTCTTT. It translates to CASSLRQITEAFF.

This chain uses TRBV29-1 with TRBJ2-1, with a weak D call TRBD1 (6 bases). The V end lost 6 bases, the J end lost 2 bases, and 14 bases lay between the germline ends. There are 14 residues in the CDR3. Germline CDR1 SQVTM, CDR2 ANQGSEA. The CDR3 coding sequence is TGCAGCGTGGGAAAACAGGGTACCTACAATGAGCAGTTCTTC. This codes for CSVGKQGTYNEQFF.

This clone was detected once. V gene TRBV7-2 combines with J gene TRBJ2-7; 11 nucleotides match TRBD1. This CDR3 has 13 residues. Trimming took 8 bases from V and 5 from J; bases not matched to a gene: 5. From germline, CDR1 is SGHTA and CDR2 FQGNSA. The CDR3 region has the DNA TGTGCCAGCGCCCGGGACAGGGGGGACGAGCAGTACTTC. It translates to CASARDRGDEQYF. Based on the CDR3 plus reference TRBV7-2 and TRBJ2-7, the full variable domain is GAGVSQSPSNKVTEKGKDVELRCDPISGHTALYWYRQSLGQGLEFLIYFQGNSAPDKSGLPSDRFSAERTGGSVSTLTIQRTQQEDSAVYLCASARDRGDEQYFGPGTRLTVT.

This chain uses TRBV18 with TRBJ2-5; D remains ambiguous. The CDR3 consists of 14 residues. The V gene lost 0 bases and the J gene lost 1 base, with 6 bases spanning the gap. Per the germline V gene, CDR1 is KGHSH and CDR2 is LQKENI. This CDR3 reads CASSPPAVQETQYF. The DNA of the CDR3 is TGTGCCAGCTCACCACCGGCGGTCCAAGAGACCCAGTACTTC.

The chain joins TRBV7-9 to TRBJ1-1, with D tentatively TRBD1 (6 bases). V gave up 5 bases and J gave up 1 base, with 8 bases separating them. Germline values: CDR1 SEHNR, CDR2 FQNEAQ (reference sequence). The CDR3 extends over 13 amino acids. The CDR3 loop is CASSVTGNTEAFF. The CDR3 DNA reads as TGTGCCAGCAGCGTGACAGGGAACACTGAAGCTTTCTTT.